The clone carrying this T cell receptor (beta chain) was picked up many times. The antigen is not known. One entry per CDR3 protein results from TCRdb running MiXCR on the 5' RACE reads. The sample holds more than 250,000 distinct CDR3 sequences, roughly 8% seen once. The data were taken from a study of CD8 T cells in ankylosing spondylitis. Study outcomes and limitations: Significant enrichment of disease-linked clones was reported in matched ankylosing spondylitis synovial fluid. Within ankylosing spondylitis blood, a TCR beta motif made up of seven or eight highly homologous variants appeared to be characteristic.

The germline CDR1 and CDR2 sequences are DFQATT and SNEGSKA (reference sequence). Trimming cost V 6 bases and J 4 bases, with 10 bases left between them. CDR3 length: 11 amino acids. The specimen was blood, either unsorted or a sorted T cell fraction (not recorded which). The J gene is TRBJ2-7, the V gene TRBV20-1; D gene uncertain. The TCR comes from a male donor with ankylosing spondylitis. CDR3 loop: CSAPLQYEQYF. The CDR3 nucleotides read TGCAGTGCGCCGCTCCAGTACGAGCAGTACTTC.